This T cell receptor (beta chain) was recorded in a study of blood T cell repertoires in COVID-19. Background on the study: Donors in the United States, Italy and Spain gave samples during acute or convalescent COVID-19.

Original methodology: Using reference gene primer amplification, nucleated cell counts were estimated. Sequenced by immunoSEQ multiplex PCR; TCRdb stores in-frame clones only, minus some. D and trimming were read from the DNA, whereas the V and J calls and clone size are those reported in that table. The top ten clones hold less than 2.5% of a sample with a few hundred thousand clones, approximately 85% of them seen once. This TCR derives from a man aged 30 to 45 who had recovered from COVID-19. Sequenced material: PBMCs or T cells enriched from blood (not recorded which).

CDR3 DNA: TGTGCCAGCAGTGACTCTGGGGGGGCGAGCAATCAGCCCCAGCATTTT. This encodes CASSDSGGASNQPQHF. V usage is TRBV6-4 and J usage is TRBJ1-5, with D tentatively TRBD1 (6 bases). V shed 0 bases and J shed 1 base, with 10 bases lying between them. The germline V gene encodes CDR1 MRHNA and CDR2 SNTAGT. This CDR3 comprises 16 residues.